The clone carrying this T cell receptor beta chain was observed a single time. Its cognate antigen is unknown. The entry originates in a study of shared clonotypes between healthy human individuals. This CDR3 spans 14 amino acids. Per germline, CDR1 LNHDA and CDR2 SQIVND (reference sequence). V was cut by 7 bases and J by 4 bases, with 16 bases left in between. The repertoire was sequenced with immunoSEQ multiplex PCR; TCRdb's copy has only in-frame clones and lacks some. The sample includes around 1.1 million clones, about 80% of them seen just once. Findings of the study overall: The study generally estimated greater richness for naive than memory subsets.

Sample: memory CD4+ T cells from PBMCs. Described subset: CD45RA-negative fraction. V is TRBV19 and J is TRBJ1-1; D is unclear. This TCR came from a man between 18 and 29 years old in good health. Some clones in this sample may be carry-over from other donors' samples. CDR3 region: CASTARGLGTEAFF. The CDR3 region has the DNA TGTGCCAGTACTGCGCGCGGGTTGGGCACTGAAGCTTTCTTT.